These 20 T cell receptor beta chains came from one sample sequenced in a study of cytomegalovirus exposure and HLA in healthy donors (dated by TCRdb to about 2017). Library generation was performed with the immunoSEQ multiplex PCR assay. For the multiplex PCR, a mixture combining 60 forward primers for TCR Vbeta segments and 13 reverse primers for TCR Jbeta segments was used. Sourced from immuneACCESS, this table was stored by TCRdb with only in-frame sequences that have V and J called. A share of the clones is absent; for the studies checked, an unresolved V gene accounts for under half, and the remainder has no known explanation. The sample table holds 130,000 or so clones, of which around 76% were seen once. 5.5% to 8% of the sample belongs to the ten largest clones. Material: PBMCs. The receptor source for this set is a male donor in good health and CMV-seronegative.

The chain combines TRBV19 with TRBJ2-5; weak D call: TRBD1 (6 bases). This CDR3 region has 15 residues. The germline V gene encodes CDR1 LNHDA and CDR2 SQIVND (reference sequence). Trimming left V 4 bases short and J 4 bases short, with 16 bases between. The CDR3 coding sequence is TGTGCCAGTAGTACCGACACAGGGATCGGAGAGACCCAGTACTTC. As protein: CASSTDTGIGETQYF.

The rearrangement uses TRBV4-3 and TRBJ2-7; unclear D gene. Germline V gene sequence: CDR1 LGHNA, CDR2 YSLEER. Trimming left V 0 bases short and J 3 bases short, with 6 bases between. This CDR3 contains 13 residues. Here the CDR3 reads CASSQDRRYEQYF. The CDR3 DNA sequence: TGCGCCAGCAGCCAAGATCGTCGCTACGAGCAGTACTTC.

This rearrangement joins TRBV7-2 to TRBJ2-2; no clear D gene. With 2 bases removed from V and 6 bases from J, the gap between germline ends came to 13 bases. Germline CDR1 reads SGHTA; CDR2 reads FQGNSA. CDR3 length: 15 amino acids. The CDR3 sequence: CASSLMASSAGELFF. For the CDR3, the DNA is TGTGCCAGCAGCTTAATGGCGTCTAGTGCCGGGGAGCTGTTTTTT.

The chain has TRBV6-6 and TRBJ1-6, with TRBD1 as a possible D gene (5 bases). Germline V gives CDR1 MNHNY, CDR2 SVGAGI (reference sequence). Trimming cost V 7 bases and J 11 bases, with 15 bases left between them. CDR3 size: 13 residues. Written as DNA, the CDR3 is TGTGCCAGCATCAAACAAGCGGGGGCACCCCTCCACTTT. Translation: CASIKQAGAPLHF.

The J gene is TRBJ2-5, the V gene TRBV10-1, with unresolved D. V was shortened by 4 bases and J by 11 bases, with 17 bases between the two germline ends. CDR1 and CDR2 from the germline V gene are WNHNN and SYGVQD (reference sequence). The CDR3 has 13 residues. The CDR3 is CASSAGWLIQQYF. CDR3 bases: TGCGCCAGCAGTGCAGGCTGGCTTATCCAGCAGTACTTC.

CDR3 sequence reads: CASSRGQYYEQYF. The CDR3 region has the DNA TGTGCCAGCAGCCGCGGACAGTACTACGAGCAGTACTTC. This rearrangement joins TRBV6-5 to TRBJ2-7; a possible D gene is TRBD1 (6 bases). The V end was cut by 6 bases, the J end by 3 bases, with 12 bases between. The CDR3 length is 13 residues. Germline loops: CDR1 MNHEY, CDR2 SVGAGI.

The chain carries TRBV19 and TRBJ1-2; D may be TRBD1 (6 bases). Germline CDR1 is LNHDA and CDR2 is SQIVND (reference sequence). CDR3 length: 14 amino acids. Trimming removed 10 bases from V and 7 bases from J, with 22 bases in between. CDR3 sequence reads: CATNNRTEVSGYTF. Written as DNA, the CDR3 is TGTGCCACTAACAATCGGACAGAAGTCTCTGGCTACACCTTC.

The chain recombines TRBV18 with TRBJ1-6; TRBD1 matches 10 bases. CDR3 length: 14 residues. CDR1 is KGHSH, CDR2 LQKENI, per germline. V was clipped by 5 bases and J by 10 bases; unmatched bases: 5. The CDR3 region has the DNA TGTGCCAGCTCAGGGACAGGGGAGAGGTCACCCCTCCACTTT. It encodes CASSGTGERSPLHF.

This clone appeared a single time. The V call is TRBV11-3, the J call TRBJ2-7, with 7 bases lining up with TRBD2. CDR3 length: 15 residues. Germline V gene lookup returns CDR1 SGHNT and CDR2 YENEEA. J gave up 0 bases and V 2 bases, and 4 bases lay outside the gene matches. This CDR3 reads CASSLRAGSSYEQYF. For the CDR3, the DNA is TGTGCCAGCAGCTTAAGAGCGGGGAGCTCCTACGAGCAGTACTTC. Filled out from reference TRBV11-3 and TRBJ2-7, the complete variable domain reads EAGVVQSPRYKIIEKKQPVAFWCNPISGHNTLYWYLQNLGQGPELLIRYENEEAVDDSQLPKDRFSAERLKGVDSTLKIQPAELGDSAVYLCASSLRAGSSYEQYFGPGTRLTVT.

In DNA form, the CDR3 reads TGTGCCACCAGCAGACCTGAAAGGGGGGGTGGCCAGCCCCAGCATTTT. It is translated as CATSRPERGGGQPQHF. The rearrangement uses TRBV15 and TRBJ1-5; tentative D call: TRBD1 (6 bases). Per germline, CDR1 LNHNV and CDR2 YYDKDF (reference sequence). The CDR3 runs to 16 residues. Trimming cost V 2 bases and J 7 bases, with 18 bases left between them.

The rearrangement uses TRBV10-3 and TRBJ2-6; TRBD2 might be the D (5 bases). V was trimmed by 0 bases and J by 0 bases, leaving 15 bases between them. The germline gives CDR1 ENHRY, CDR2 SYGVKD. This CDR3 is built from 19 residues. CDR3: CAISESGTLGSSGANVLTF. The CDR3 bases are TGTGCCATCAGTGAGTCAGGAACCCTAGGGAGCTCTGGGGCCAACGTCCTGACTTTC.

This clone was observed a handful of times. This rearrangement joins TRBV30 to TRBJ2-5, with 7 positions matching TRBD1. This CDR3 comprises 14 residues. Germline trimming cut 1 base from V and 2 bases from J; bases unmatched to any gene: 4. The germline V gene encodes CDR1 GTSNPN and CDR2 SVGIG (reference sequence). The CDR3 loop reads CAWSAPGGQETQYF. DNA of the CDR3: TGTGCCTGGAGTGCCCCAGGGGGACAAGAGACCCAGTACTTC.

The chain recombines TRBV2 with TRBJ2-6; TRBD1 might be the D (6 bases). The V gene lost 3 bases and the J gene lost 2 bases, with 20 bases spanning the gap. CDR3 length equals 19 residues. Germline V gives CDR1 SNHLY, CDR2 FYNNEI. CDR3 DNA: TGTGCCAGCAGTGACCCAGAACAGGGCAAGCAGGCTGGGGCCAACGTCCTGACTTTC. Translated: CASSDPEQGKQAGANVLTF.

The CDR3 sequence: CASSSIAGGGETQYF. In DNA form, the CDR3 reads TGCGCCAGCAGCTCGATAGCGGGAGGTGGGGAGACCCAGTACTTC. The chain carries TRBV5-1 and TRBJ2-5, with 10 bases that match TRBD2. CDR3 size: 15 residues. Looked up from germline, CDR1 is SGHRS and CDR2 is YFSETQ. J was trimmed by 5 bases and V by 3 bases; bases with no gene match: 7.

The rearrangement links TRBV14 to TRBJ1-2; 8 bases are a match to TRBD1. The CDR3 covers 15 residues. The junction had 4 bases not matched to a gene; V was cut back by 1 base and J by 3 bases. CDR1 SGHDN and CDR2 FVKESK come from the germline V gene. Here the CDR3 reads CASSQGETGDYGYTF. In DNA, the CDR3 is TGTGCCAGCAGCCAAGGCGAGACAGGGGACTATGGCTACACCTTC.

This clone was counted a few times. The chain carries TRBV5-4 and TRBJ2-5; a possible D gene is TRBD2 (6 bases). The CDR3 sequence is 15 residues long. Germline-derived CDR1 and CDR2 are SGHNT and YYREEE (reference sequence). Trimming cost V 4 bases and J 4 bases, with 17 bases left between them. This CDR3 is CASSRTGDAGETQYF. Written as DNA, the CDR3 is TGTGCCAGCAGCCGTACGGGGGACGCGGGAGAGACCCAGTACTTC.

Notes on this clone: At one end, the junction sequence differs from germline, possibly due to a read error. The chain carries TRBV7-9 and TRBJ1-3, with D perhaps TRBD1 (6 bases). From germline, CDR1 is SEHNR and CDR2 FQNEAQ (reference sequence). CDR3 length equals 17 residues. CDR3 bases: TGTTCCAGCAGCTTAGTCAGGGACACTTTATCCGGAAACACCATATATTTT. Encoded protein: CSSSLVRDTLSGNTIYF.

This rearrangement joins TRBV7-6 to TRBJ2-7; 7 nucleotides agree with TRBD1. V shed 5 bases and J 4 bases; nucleotides not matched to a gene: 11. Per the germline V gene, CDR1 is SGHVS and CDR2 is FNYEAQ. The CDR3 is 15 residues long. The CDR3: CASSPEPGQTYEQYF. In nucleotides, the CDR3 is TGTGCCAGCAGCCCCGAGCCGGGACAGACTTACGAGCAGTACTTC.

This chain links TRBV19 with TRBJ1-1; possible D gene TRBD1, 6 bases. Germline lookup yields CDR1 LNHDA and CDR2 SQIVND (reference sequence). V lost 4 bases to trimming and J lost 2 bases, with 17 bases between them. The CDR3 runs 16 residues. In DNA, the CDR3 is TGTGCCAGTAGTACCCTCGTACAGGGCCGAAACACTGAAGCTTTCTTT. This gives the protein CASSTLVQGRNTEAFF.

The CDR3: CASSSEDYRASYEQYF. The CDR3 bases are TGCGCCAGCAGCTCGGAGGACTACCGGGCCTCCTACGAGCAGTACTTC. The chain recombines TRBV5-1 with TRBJ2-7; D is perhaps TRBD2 (6 bases). The CDR3 consists of 16 residues. Germline CDR1 SGHRS, CDR2 YFSETQ. The germline V and J ends were trimmed by 3 bases and 0 bases, with 16 bases remaining between them.